The next 18 T cell receptor beta chains were all read from a single sample in a study of shared clonotypes between healthy human individuals. Profiling relied on immunoSEQ multiplex PCR, and the TCRdb table lists in-frame clones only, not all of them. Among about 470,000 clones listed, 70% to 80% were seen once. The sample comprised PBMCs. These receptors were obtained from a woman aged 40 to 50 in good health. Some clones in this sample may be carry-over from other donors' samples.

This clone was detected many times. This chain joins TRBV5-4 and TRBJ2-7; tentative D call: TRBD2 (6 bases). From germline, CDR1 is SGHNT and CDR2 YYREEE (reference sequence). The CDR3 runs to 14 residues. V lost 4 bases and J 1 base, leaving 12 bases between the germline ends. In DNA, the CDR3 is TGTGCCAGCAGCGCCCATGGAGGGTCCTACGAGCAGTACTTC. This encodes CASSAHGGSYEQYF.

The V call is TRBV4-2, the J call TRBJ2-5, with 11 bases matching TRBD1. The CDR3 is made up of 16 amino acids. Germline values: CDR1 LGHNA, CDR2 YNFKEQ. With 1 base clipped from V and 4 bases from J, the junction kept 5 bases outside the gene matches. This chain's CDR3 is CASSQGDRGSGETQYF. The CDR3, as DNA: TGTGCCAGCAGCCAAGGGGACAGGGGGTCGGGAGAGACCCAGTACTTC.

This clone was recorded a few times. The chain uses TRBV5-4 and TRBJ2-7; 8 bases are a match to TRBD2. From germline, CDR1 is SGHNT and CDR2 YYREEE (reference sequence). The V gene end was trimmed by 0 bases and the J gene end by 1 base; junction bases not matched to a gene: 6. CDR3 length: 16 amino acids. CDR3: CASSLAGTRLSYEQYF. The CDR3 bases are TGTGCCAGCAGCTTGGCCGGGACTAGATTATCCTACGAGCAGTACTTC.

This rearrangement joins TRBV19 to TRBJ2-1; 7 nucleotides line up with TRBD1. The germline CDR1 and CDR2 sequences are LNHDA and SQIVND (reference sequence). CDR3 length: 14 amino acids. Losses at the gene ends were 5 bases for V and 2 bases for J; bases not matched to a gene: 3. The CDR3 spells CASSAGQAYNEQFF. In DNA form, the CDR3 reads TGTGCCAGTAGTGCCGGACAGGCCTACAATGAGCAGTTCTTC.

J is TRBJ2-1 and V is TRBV2; D is unclear. Germline loops: CDR1 SNHLY, CDR2 FYNNEI. V was cut by 5 bases and J by 5 bases, with 13 bases left in between. The CDR3 has 14 residues. CDR3 sequence reads: CASSLTNYNNEQFF. CDR3 coding DNA: TGTGCCAGCAGTTTGACAAACTACAACAATGAGCAGTTCTTC.

The chain carries TRBV2 and TRBJ1-3, with D uncertain. In germline, CDR1 is SNHLY, CDR2 FYNNEI. Trimming took off 8 bases at V and 0 bases at J, with 14 bases between the two ends. This CDR3 contains 15 residues. CDR3 residues: CASWGGPGSGNTIYF. CDR3 in DNA: TGTGCCAGCTGGGGTGGGCCGGGCTCTGGAAACACCATATATTTT.

The chain couples TRBV7-2 to TRBJ2-2; D could derive from TRBD1 or TRBD2 (6 bases each). The germline gives CDR1 SGHTA, CDR2 FQGNSA. V was shortened by 3 bases and J by 5 bases, with 16 bases between the two germline ends. The CDR3 has 16 amino acids. The CDR3 is CASSFHGGAGTGELFF. The CDR3 DNA reads TGTGCCAGCAGCTTTCACGGGGGCGCGGGGACCGGGGAGCTGTTTTTT.

This clone was seen many times. V and J are TRBV30 and TRBJ1-2; no definite D call. Between the trimmed V and J ends, which lost 4 bases and 4 bases, there was a span of 10 bases. The germline V gene has CDR1 GTSNPN and CDR2 SVGIG (reference sequence). This CDR3 spans 12 amino acids. The CDR3 DNA is TGTGCCTGGATAATGGGCGCCTATGGCTACACCTTC. Encoded protein: CAWIMGAYGYTF. The complete variable domain, with remaining parts taken from reference TRBV30 and TRBJ1-2, reads SQTIHQWPATLVQPVGSPLSLECTVEGTSNPNLYWYRQAAGRGLQLLFYSVGIGQISSEVPQNLSASRPQDRQFILSSKKLLLSDSGFYLCAWIMGAYGYTFGSGTRLTVV.

CDR3 nucleotides: TGTGCCAGCAGCTGGGGCGTCTATGGCTACACCTTC. Protein product: CASSWGVYGYTF. The chain is built from TRBV5-5 and TRBJ1-2; perhaps TRBD1 as D (5 bases). The CDR3 length is 12 residues. V lost 3 bases, J lost 4 bases, and 7 bases lay in between. Germline-derived CDR1 and CDR2 are SGHKS and YYEKEE (reference sequence).

The chain joins TRBV4-1 to TRBJ1-4, with D perhaps matching TRBD1 (6 bases). CDR3 length: 15 amino acids. CDR1 MGHRA and CDR2 YSYEKL come from the germline V gene. Trimming removed 5 bases at V and 2 bases at J, with 12 bases between. Here the CDR3 DNA reads TGCGCCAGCAGCAACACAGGGACCACTAATGAAAAACTGTTTTTT. It encodes CASSNTGTTNEKLFF.

Comments on this clone: This may stem from a read error, because a much larger clone lies one nucleotide away. This chain uses TRBV5-8 with TRBJ2-5; 12 bases line up with TRBD2. The CDR3 spans 14 residues. CDR1 is SGHTS and CDR2 is YDEGEE in the germline V gene. Trimming took 4 bases from V and 4 from J; bases not matched to a gene: 2. CDR3 in amino acids: CASSAGLAGETQYF. DNA for the CDR3: TGTGCCAGCAGCGCGGGACTAGCGGGAGAGACCCAGTACTTC.

The chain recombines TRBV7-8 with TRBJ2-1; D could derive from TRBD1 or TRBD2 (6 bases each). Trimming shortened V by 1 base and J by 4 bases, and 14 bases separated the two germline ends. This CDR3 is 16 amino acids long. CDR1 is SGHVS and CDR2 is FQNEAQ in the germline V gene. CDR3 coding DNA: TGTGCCAGCAGCTTAGGAGGGGGAGGTGGGTACAATGAGCAGTTCTTC. As protein: CASSLGGGGGYNEQFF. Combining the CDR3 with reference TRBV7-8 and TRBJ2-1 gives the whole variable domain GAGVSQSPRYKVAKRGQDVALRCDPISGHVSLFWYQQALGQGPEFLTYFQNEAQLDKSGLPSDRFFAERPEGSVSTLKIQRTQQEDSAVYLCASSLGGGGGYNEQFFGPGTRLTVL.

The chain employs TRBV5-1 and TRBJ2-1; 7 nucleotides match TRBD2. V lost 0 bases and J lost 7; bases outside the gene matches: 7. This CDR3 is 15 amino acids long. Germline V gene data show CDR1 as SGHRS and CDR2 as YFSETQ. DNA for the CDR3: TGCGCCAGCAGCTTGGCCGTGCTAGCGGCGAATGAGCAGTTCTTC. Protein product: CASSLAVLAANEQFF.

The rearrangement links TRBV28 to TRBJ2-7, with TRBD2 identical over 7 bases. Trimming removed 10 bases from V and 7 bases from J; junction bases left unmatched: 16. Per germline, CDR1 MDHEN and CDR2 SYDVKM. The CDR3 is 14 residues long. This CDR3 reads CATQRGRADREQYF. In DNA, the CDR3 is TGTGCCACCCAAAGAGGGAGGGCCGACCGAGAGCAGTACTTC.

This chain joins TRBV11-2 and TRBJ1-6; possibly TRBD1 for D (6 bases). The CDR3 consists of 16 residues. Germline loops: CDR1 SGHAT, CDR2 FQNNGV. V was clipped by 0 bases and J by 10 bases, with 16 bases between them. The chain's CDR3 is CASSLDGRGVGSPLHF. The CDR3 DNA sequence: TGTGCCAGCAGCTTAGATGGGAGGGGGGTCGGATCACCCCTCCACTTT.

This clone is a singleton in its sample. This rearrangement joins TRBV4-1 to TRBJ2-5; possibly TRBD2 for D (6 bases). CDR3 length: 14 residues. Per the germline V gene, CDR1 is MGHRA and CDR2 is YSYEKL. V lost 3 bases and J 3 bases, leaving 11 bases between the germline ends. CDR3 coding DNA: TGCGCCAGCAGCCACCGACTAGAAAAAGAGACCCAGTACTTC. Protein sequence: CASSHRLEKETQYF.

The chain links TRBV9 to TRBJ1-1, with D possibly TRBD1 on 6 matching bases. Germline lookup yields CDR1 SGDLS and CDR2 YYNGEE. The CDR3 covers 11 residues. V was cut by 6 bases and J by 7 bases, with 10 bases left in between. CDR3 amino acids: CASKGQNEAFF. The CDR3 DNA is TGTGCCAGCAAAGGACAGAATGAAGCTTTCTTT.

V is TRBV7-8 and J is TRBJ1-5, with 7 bases matching TRBD1. CDR1 is SGHVS, CDR2 FQNEAQ, per germline. This CDR3 spans 16 amino acids. Trimming removed 5 bases from V and 7 bases from J; junction bases left unmatched: 14. This chain's CDR3 is CASSQLTGITTQPQHF. Written as DNA, the CDR3 is TGTGCCAGCAGCCAACTGACAGGGATAACCACCCAGCCCCAGCATTTT.